This T cell receptor (beta chain) originates from a study of blood T cell repertoires in COVID-19. About the study: Acute and convalescent COVID-19 samples came from the United States, Italy and Spain. PBMCs, B-cell-depleted T cells, or T cells were the source of the cDNA or gDNA that made up the material.

This clone was counted once. Per germline, CDR1 MGHDK and CDR2 SYGVNS. The CDR3 sequence is 14 residues long. With V trimmed by 2 bases and J by 2 bases, 2 bases remained unmatched. Produced via immunoSEQ multiplex PCR; TCRdb's table is partial and in-frame only. The profile covers 35,000 to 55,000 clones, with more than 90% appearing a single time and around 5% taken by the ten largest. This TCR came from a human donor in a cohort sampled during active COVID-19. This chain links TRBV25-1 with TRBJ2-7; TRBD1 agrees at 8 bases. Sequenced material: peripheral blood. CDR3 in DNA: TGTGCCAGCAGTGAAGAACAGGGGGCCTACGAGCAGTACTTC. As protein: CASSEEQGAYEQYF.